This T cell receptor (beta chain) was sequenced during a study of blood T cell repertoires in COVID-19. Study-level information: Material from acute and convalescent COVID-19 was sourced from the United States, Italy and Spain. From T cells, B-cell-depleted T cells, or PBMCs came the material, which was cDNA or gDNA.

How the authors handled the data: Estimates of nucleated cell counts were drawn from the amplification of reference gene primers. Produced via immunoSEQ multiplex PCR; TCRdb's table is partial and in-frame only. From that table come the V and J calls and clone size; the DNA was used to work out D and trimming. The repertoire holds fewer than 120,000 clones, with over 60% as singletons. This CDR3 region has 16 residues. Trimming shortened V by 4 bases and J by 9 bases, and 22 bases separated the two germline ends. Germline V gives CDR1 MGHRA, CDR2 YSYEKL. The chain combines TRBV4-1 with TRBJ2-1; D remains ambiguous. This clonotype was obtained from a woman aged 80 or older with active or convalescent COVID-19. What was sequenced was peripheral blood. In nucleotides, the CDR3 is TGCGCCAGCAGCCCGCTGGGCCTCACCACCCACGGTGAGCAGTTCTTC. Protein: CASSPLGLTTHGEQFF.